This TCR beta chain was profiled in a study of relationships among human T cell subsets (dated 2010 in TCRdb). About the full investigation: The study sequenced eight distinct T cell populations from blood: pan T, CD8 cytotoxic, regulatory, Th1, Th2, naive plus transitional, activated and memory cells. Summary of the overall study and its limitations: The substantial sharing of CDR3s among Th1, Th2 and regulatory T cells was interpreted as suggesting that cell fate choices are stochastic. The bead-based sorting could not exclude a CD4+CD8+ double-positive population. While more than 50% of CD8+ cytotoxic sequences came from clones with more than 100 reads, the regulatory and Th2 subsets had few clones of that kind. V, D and J usage, CDR3 length and N-nucleotide additions showed no statistically significant differences among the seven subsets.

For this clonotype: Its antigen specificity is not known. Base qualities are not at hand, and no much larger clone is one base apart.

The library was prepared using multiplex PCR. These reads were obtained on a 454 GS FLX. TCR alpha and beta CDR3 regions were amplified from mRNA by semiquantitative ARM-PCR. In ARM-PCR, tagged nested gene-specific primers were used first, and communal superprimers then performed exponential amplification. Exonuclease was used to remove the nested primers before the first-round PCR products went through the second amplification round. The amplicons were sequenced on the 454 platform, a system that can rapidly sequence millions of DNA fragments without cloning bias. An effective read was defined as a read mappable to both V and J germline segments. As for the original processing: IRmap was used to assign reads to germline V, D and J segments, and IRmap relies on pyromap, a Smith-Waterman modification adapted to 454 sequencing errors. D-beta assignments were filtered using cutoffs set at the 99th percentile of alignment scores from simulated random sequences. CDR3 was defined as the amino acids between the conserved V-segment Y[YFLI]C motif and the J-segment [FW]GXGT motif. Repertoire diversity was estimated with a compound Poisson process model previously applied to large-scale EST data. A procedure for detecting cross-contamination was used to argue that the shared CDR3s did not come from sample contamination. The raw public data were reprocessed by TCRdb itself: fastp quality trimming at Q25, MiXCR clonotype calling, in-frame beta chains only. Each entry merges the rows of one CDR3 protein and shows their most common DNA and genes. TCRdb's processing, not the authors' own work, is the source of the V and J calls. The sample includes approximately 15,000 distinct CDR3 sequences, with around 60% observed a single time. The ten largest clones capture 2.1% of the sample.

Starting from positively selected CD4+ cells, anti-CD25 beads were used to select CD4+CD25+ regulatory T cells. To isolate the T cell subsets, Miltenyi superparamagnetic beads coated with subset-specific monoclonal antibodies were used. Every T cell population came from peripheral blood. Ficoll separation of whole blood yielded mononuclear cells, and anti-CD14 microbeads were then used to deplete the monocytes. Isolated cell populations were immediately resuspended in RNAprotect reagent. Counted from cysteine to phenylalanine, this CDR3 has 14 amino acids. CDR3 DNA is the only sequence kept; it has 42 bases, read in frame from the first base. CDR1 and CDR2 (SGHRS, YFSETQ) derive from the germline V gene. Between the V and J ends, shortened by 4 bases and 2 bases respectively, the junction contains 11 bases.

Input material: Tregs sorted from blood. Recombination connected TRBV5-1 to TRBJ2-3, with the D gene not clear enough to name. The clonotype originates from a man aged 40-49 years in good health. The nucleotide sequence reads as follows: TGCGCCAGCAGCAAGACGTCAGCCACAGATACGCAGTATTTT. Its coded protein is CASSKTSATDTQYF.